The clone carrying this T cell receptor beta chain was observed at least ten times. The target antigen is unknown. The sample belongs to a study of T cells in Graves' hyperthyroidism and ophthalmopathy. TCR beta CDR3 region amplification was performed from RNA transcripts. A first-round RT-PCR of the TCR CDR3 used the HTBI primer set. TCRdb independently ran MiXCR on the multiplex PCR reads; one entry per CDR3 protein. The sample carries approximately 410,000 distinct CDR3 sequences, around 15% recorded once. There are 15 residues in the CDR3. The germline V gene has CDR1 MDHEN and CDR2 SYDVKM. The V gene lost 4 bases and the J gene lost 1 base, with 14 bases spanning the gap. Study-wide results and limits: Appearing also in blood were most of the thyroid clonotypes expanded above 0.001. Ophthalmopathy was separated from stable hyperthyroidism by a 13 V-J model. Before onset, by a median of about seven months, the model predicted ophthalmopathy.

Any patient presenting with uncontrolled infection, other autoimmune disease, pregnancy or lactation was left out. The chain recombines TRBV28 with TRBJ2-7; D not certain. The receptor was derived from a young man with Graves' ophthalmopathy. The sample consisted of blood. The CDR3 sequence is CASSSGWRRSYEQYF. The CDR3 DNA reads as TGTGCCAGCAGTTCCGGGTGGCGGCGGTCCTACGAGCAGTACTTC.